These T cell receptor beta chains were read from a single sample in a study of blood T cell repertoires in COVID-19. TCRdb's copy holds only in-frame clones and misses some; the assay was immunoSEQ multiplex PCR. The sample has about 74,000 clones, 70% to 80% seen once. Sequencing used peripheral blood. The receptors were gathered from a man in his sixties or seventies with acute or convalescent COVID-19. The CDR3 runs from the conserved cysteine through the conserved F or W.

v_call	cdr3_aa
TRBV5-5	CASSLELAGYNEQFF
TRBV20-1	CSASQETQYF
TRBV14	CARGTGPGSSYEQYF
TRBV7-2	CASSLVSSGKLYEQYF
TRBV5-4	CASSLVGLAVPYEQYF
TRBV11-2	CASSAPGLANQETQYF
TRBV18	CASSISEGQGYGYTF
TRBV5-8	CASRPGLNTEAFF
TRBV7-3	CASSPGLAGAQLNEQFF
TRBV7-2	CASTLGLAVYNEQFF
TRBV28	CASTPGGSHYEQYF
TRBV3-1/TRBV3-2	CASSQAPGLLRVNYGYTF
TRBV10-3	CAISRTSLSSGNTIYF
TRBV5-1	CASTQGASGRDEQFF
TRBV28	CASGLAGAYEQYF
TRBV6-5	CASSYDRAYEQYF
TRBV7-9	CASRWGESGELFF
TRBV14	CASSQDAGAGEKLFF
TRBV6-2/TRBV6-3	CASSLGVYEQFF
TRBV18	CASSPGGTEQYF
TRBV18	CASSITRGTSDTQYF
TRBV28	CASRPGQSSYNEQFF
TRBV5-4	CASSGGTASEETQYF
TRBV7-2	CASLRRCDWTGASTDTQYF
TRBV4-3	CASSQDSGRWSEAFF
TRBV12-3/TRBV12-4	CASRTRGVGYTF
TRBV9	CASSEGLLYEQYF
TRBV6-5	CASRPVAVQETQYF
TRBV4-1	CASSQATSDPPGEQFF
TRBV6-6	CASSYQVYQETQYF
TRBV7-2	CASSVTGTGASPLHF
TRBV11-2	CASSLPSGMSHEQFF
TRBV5-1	CASSSYMSTDTQYF